This TCR beta chain was obtained from a study of blood T cell repertoires in COVID-19. Produced via immunoSEQ multiplex PCR; TCRdb's table is partial and in-frame only. This table holds 110,000 or so clones, roughly nine tenths found once. The junction had 6 bases not matched to a gene; V was cut back by 1 base and J by 9 bases. The CDR3 extends over 16 amino acids. Per germline, CDR1 LGHNA and CDR2 YNFKEQ. Input material: peripheral blood. This TCR was sampled from a man aged 70-80 years who had recovered from COVID-19. V is TRBV4-2 and J is TRBJ2-6, with 10 bases lining up with TRBD1. The CDR3 loop reads CASSQAGTGAYNVLTF. The CDR3 DNA reads TGTGCCAGCAGCCAAGCCGGGACAGGGGCCTACAACGTCCTGACTTTC.